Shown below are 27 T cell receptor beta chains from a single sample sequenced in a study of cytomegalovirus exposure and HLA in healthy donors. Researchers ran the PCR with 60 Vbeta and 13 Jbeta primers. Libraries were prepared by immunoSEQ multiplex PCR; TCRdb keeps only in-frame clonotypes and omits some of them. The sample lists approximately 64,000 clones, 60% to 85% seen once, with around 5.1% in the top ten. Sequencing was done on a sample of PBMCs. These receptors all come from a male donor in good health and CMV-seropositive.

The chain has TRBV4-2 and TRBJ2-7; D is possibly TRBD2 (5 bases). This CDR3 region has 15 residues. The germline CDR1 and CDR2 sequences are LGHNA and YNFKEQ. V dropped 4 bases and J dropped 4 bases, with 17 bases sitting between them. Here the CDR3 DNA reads TGTGCCAGCAGCCCCGCCCTCGGAGGCCCATACGAGCAGTACTTC. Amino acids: CASSPALGGPYEQYF.

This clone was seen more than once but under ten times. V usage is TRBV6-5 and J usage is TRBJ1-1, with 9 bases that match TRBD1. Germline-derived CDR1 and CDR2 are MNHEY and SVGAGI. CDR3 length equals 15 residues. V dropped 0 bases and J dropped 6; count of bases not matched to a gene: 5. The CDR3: CASSYSRTGESEAFF. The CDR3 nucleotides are TGTGCCAGCAGTTACTCGAGGACAGGGGAGTCTGAAGCTTTCTTT.

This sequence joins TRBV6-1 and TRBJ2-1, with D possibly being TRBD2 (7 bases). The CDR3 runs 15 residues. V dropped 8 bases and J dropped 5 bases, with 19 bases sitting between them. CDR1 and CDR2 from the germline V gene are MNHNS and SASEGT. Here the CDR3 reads CASAIEQGGNNEQFF. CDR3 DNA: TGTGCCAGCGCCATCGAACAGGGAGGGAACAATGAGCAGTTCTTC.

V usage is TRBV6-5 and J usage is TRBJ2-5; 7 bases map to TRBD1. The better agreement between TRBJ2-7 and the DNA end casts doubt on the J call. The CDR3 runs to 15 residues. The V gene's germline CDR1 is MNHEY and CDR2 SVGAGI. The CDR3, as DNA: TGTGCCAGCAGACGAACCGGGACAGACTCCTACGAGCAGTACTTC. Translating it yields CASRRTGTDSYEQYF.

The CDR3 region is CASSFSLAGVNTGELFF. For the CDR3, the DNA is TGCGCCAGCAGCTTCTCACTAGCGGGAGTTAACACCGGGGAGCTGTTTTTT. The genes are TRBV5-1 and TRBJ2-2; 11 positions match TRBD2. After removal of 2 bases from V and 2 bases from J, the junction contained 5 bases not matched to a gene. CDR1 is SGHRS, CDR2 YFSETQ, per germline. The CDR3 length is 17 residues.

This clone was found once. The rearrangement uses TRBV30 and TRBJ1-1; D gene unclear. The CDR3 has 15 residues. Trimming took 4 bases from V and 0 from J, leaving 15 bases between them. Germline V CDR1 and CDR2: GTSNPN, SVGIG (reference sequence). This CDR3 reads CAWKRNSGMNTEAFF. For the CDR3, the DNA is TGTGCCTGGAAGAGAAATTCGGGGATGAACACTGAAGCTTTCTTT. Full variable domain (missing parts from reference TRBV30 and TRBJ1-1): SQTIHQWPATLVQPVGSPLSLECTVEGTSNPNLYWYRQAAGRGLQLLFYSVGIGQISSEVPQNLSASRPQDRQFILSSKKLLLSDSGFYLCAWKRNSGMNTEAFFGQGTRLTVV.

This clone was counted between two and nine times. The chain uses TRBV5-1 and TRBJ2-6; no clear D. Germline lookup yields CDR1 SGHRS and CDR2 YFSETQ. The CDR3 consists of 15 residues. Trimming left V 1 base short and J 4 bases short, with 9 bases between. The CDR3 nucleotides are TGCGCCAGCAGCTTGACTGCTTCGGGGGCCAACGTCCTGACTTTC. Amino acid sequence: CASSLTASGANVLTF.

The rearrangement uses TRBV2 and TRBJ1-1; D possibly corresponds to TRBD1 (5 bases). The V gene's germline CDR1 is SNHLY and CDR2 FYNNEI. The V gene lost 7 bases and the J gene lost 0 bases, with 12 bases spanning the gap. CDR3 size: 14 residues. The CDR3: CASTGGALNTEAFF. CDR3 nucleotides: TGTGCCAGCACGGGAGGGGCCCTGAACACTGAAGCTTTCTTT.

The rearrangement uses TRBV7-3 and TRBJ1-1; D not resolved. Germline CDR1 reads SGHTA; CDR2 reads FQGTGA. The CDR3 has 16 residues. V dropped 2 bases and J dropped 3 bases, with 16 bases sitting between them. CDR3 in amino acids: CASSLARMGRDTEAFF. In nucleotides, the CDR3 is TGTGCCAGCAGCTTAGCAAGGATGGGGAGGGACACTGAAGCTTTCTTT.

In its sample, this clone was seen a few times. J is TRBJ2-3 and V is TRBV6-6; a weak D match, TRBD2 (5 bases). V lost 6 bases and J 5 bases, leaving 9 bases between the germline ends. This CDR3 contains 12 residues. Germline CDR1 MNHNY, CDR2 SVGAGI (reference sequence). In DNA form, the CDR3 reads TGTGCCAGCAGCCCCGGGGTAGATACGCAGTATTTT. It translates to CASSPGVDTQYF.

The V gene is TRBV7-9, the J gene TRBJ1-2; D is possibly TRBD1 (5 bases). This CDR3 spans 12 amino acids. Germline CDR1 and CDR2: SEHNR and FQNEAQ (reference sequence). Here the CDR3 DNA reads TGTTCCACAAGACCGGGACTGCAGGGCTACACCTTC. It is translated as CSTRPGLQGYTF.

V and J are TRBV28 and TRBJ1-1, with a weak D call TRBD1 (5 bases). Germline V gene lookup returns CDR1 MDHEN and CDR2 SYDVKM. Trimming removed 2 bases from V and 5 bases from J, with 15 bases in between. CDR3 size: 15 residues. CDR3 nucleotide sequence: TGTGCCAGCAGTTTAATGCCGGGGGGGGGAACTGAAGCTTTCTTT. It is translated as CASSLMPGGGTEAFF.

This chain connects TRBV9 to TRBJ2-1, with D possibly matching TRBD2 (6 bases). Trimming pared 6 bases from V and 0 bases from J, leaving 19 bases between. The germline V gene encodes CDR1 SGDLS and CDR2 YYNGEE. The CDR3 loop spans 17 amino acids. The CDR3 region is CASTDGDSGHSYNEQFF. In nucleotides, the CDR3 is TGTGCCAGCACCGACGGGGATAGCGGCCACTCCTACAATGAGCAGTTCTTC. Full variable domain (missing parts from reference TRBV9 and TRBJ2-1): DSGVTQTPKHLITATGQRVTLRCSPRSGDLSVYWYQQSLDQGLQFLIQYYNGEERAKGNILERFSAQQFPDLHSELNLSSLELGDSALYFCASTDGDSGHSYNEQFFGPGTRLTVL.

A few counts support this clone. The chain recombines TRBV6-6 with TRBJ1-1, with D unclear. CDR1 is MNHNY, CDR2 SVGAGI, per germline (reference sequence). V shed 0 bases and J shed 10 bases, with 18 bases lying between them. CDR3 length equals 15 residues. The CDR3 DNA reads TGTGCCAGCAGTTACTCGATGGCGGGCGGTCTCGGAGCTTTCTTT. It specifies CASSYSMAGGLGAFF.

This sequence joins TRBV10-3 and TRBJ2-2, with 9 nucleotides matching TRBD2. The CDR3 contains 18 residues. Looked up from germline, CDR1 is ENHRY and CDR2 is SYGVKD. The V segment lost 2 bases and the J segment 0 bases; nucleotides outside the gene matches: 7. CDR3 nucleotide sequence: TGTGCCATCAGTGAGGGGCTAGCGGGGATCGCGAACACCGGGGAGCTGTTTTTT. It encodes CAISEGLAGIANTGELFF.

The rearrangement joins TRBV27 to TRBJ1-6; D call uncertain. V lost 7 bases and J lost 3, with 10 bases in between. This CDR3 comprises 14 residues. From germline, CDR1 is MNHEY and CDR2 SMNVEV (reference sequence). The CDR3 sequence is CASTSSLYNSPLHF. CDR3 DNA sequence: TGTGCCAGCACTTCCTCCCTCTATAATTCACCCCTCCACTTT.

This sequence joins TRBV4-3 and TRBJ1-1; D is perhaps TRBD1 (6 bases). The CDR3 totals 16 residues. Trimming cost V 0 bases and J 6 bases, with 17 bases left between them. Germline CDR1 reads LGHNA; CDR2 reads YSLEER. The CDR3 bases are TGCGCCAGCAGCCAAGATCGTGAGACAGGTGCTTCTGAAGCTTTCTTT. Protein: CASSQDRETGASEAFF.

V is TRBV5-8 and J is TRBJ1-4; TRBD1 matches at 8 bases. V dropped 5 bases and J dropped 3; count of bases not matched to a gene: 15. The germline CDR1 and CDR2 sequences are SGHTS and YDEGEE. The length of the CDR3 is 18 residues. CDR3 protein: CASRAGTGGTAANEKLFF. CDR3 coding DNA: TGTGCCAGCAGGGCCGGGACAGGAGGAACGGCAGCTAATGAAAAACTGTTTTTT.

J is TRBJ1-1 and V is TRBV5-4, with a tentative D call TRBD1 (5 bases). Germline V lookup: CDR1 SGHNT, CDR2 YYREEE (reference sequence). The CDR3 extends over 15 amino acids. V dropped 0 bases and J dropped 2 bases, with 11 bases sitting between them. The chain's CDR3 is CASSLGEGPNTEAFF. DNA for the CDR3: TGTGCCAGCAGCTTGGGGGAGGGGCCAAACACTGAAGCTTTCTTT.

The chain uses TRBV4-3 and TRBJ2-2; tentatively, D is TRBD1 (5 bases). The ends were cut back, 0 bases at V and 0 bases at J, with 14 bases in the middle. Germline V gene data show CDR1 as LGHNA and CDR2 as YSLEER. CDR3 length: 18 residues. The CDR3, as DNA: TGCGCCAGCAGCCAAGATGTAGCTACAGGCTCGAACACCGGGGAGCTGTTTTTT. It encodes CASSQDVATGSNTGELFF.

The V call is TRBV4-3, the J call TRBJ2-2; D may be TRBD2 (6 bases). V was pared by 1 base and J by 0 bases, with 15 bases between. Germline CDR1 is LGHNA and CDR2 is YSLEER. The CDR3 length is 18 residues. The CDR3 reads CASSQVKGGGANTGELFF. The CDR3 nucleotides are TGCGCCAGCAGCCAAGTTAAGGGAGGAGGAGCGAACACCGGGGAGCTGTTTTTT.

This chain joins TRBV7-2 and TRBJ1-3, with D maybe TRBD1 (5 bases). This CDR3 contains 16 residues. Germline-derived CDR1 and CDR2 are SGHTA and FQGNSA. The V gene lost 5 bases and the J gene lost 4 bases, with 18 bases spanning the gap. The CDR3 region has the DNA TGTGCCAGCAGCATCGACAGCTTGGTTTTCGGAAACACCATATATTTT. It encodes CASSIDSLVFGNTIYF.

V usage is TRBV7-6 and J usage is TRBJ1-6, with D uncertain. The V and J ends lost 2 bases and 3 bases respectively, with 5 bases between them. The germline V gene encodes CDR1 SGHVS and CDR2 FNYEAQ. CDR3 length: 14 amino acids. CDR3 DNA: TGTGCCAGCAGCTTACCGTACTATAATTCACCCCTCCACTTT. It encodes CASSLPYYNSPLHF.

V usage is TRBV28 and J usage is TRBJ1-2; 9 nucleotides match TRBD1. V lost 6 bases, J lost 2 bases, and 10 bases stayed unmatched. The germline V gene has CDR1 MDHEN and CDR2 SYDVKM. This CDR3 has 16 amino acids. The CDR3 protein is CASSPHGTGKNYGYTF. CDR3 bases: TGTGCCAGCAGCCCCCACGGGACAGGGAAAAACTATGGCTACACCTTC.

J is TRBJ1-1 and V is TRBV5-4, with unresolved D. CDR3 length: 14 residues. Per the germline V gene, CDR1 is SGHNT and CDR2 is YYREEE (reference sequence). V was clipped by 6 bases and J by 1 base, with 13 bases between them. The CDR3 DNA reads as TGTGCCAGCACCAAGTTTTACGGGAACACTGAAGCTTTCTTT. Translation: CASTKFYGNTEAFF.

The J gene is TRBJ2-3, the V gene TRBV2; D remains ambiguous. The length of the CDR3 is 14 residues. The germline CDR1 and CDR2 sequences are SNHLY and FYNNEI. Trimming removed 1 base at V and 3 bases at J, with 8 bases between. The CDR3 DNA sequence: TGTGCCAGCAGTGAAGGTAGAGAAACAGATACGCAGTATTTT. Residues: CASSEGRETDTQYF.

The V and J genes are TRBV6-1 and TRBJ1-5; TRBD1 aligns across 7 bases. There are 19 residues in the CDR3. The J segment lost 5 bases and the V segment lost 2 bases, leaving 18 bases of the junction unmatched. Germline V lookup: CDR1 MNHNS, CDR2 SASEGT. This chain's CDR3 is CASSETHPNSDRDDQPQHF. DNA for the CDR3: TGTGCCAGCAGTGAAACCCACCCAAACTCCGACAGGGACGATCAGCCCCAGCATTTT.